The 17 T cell receptor beta chains in this list originate from one sample, sequenced in a study of CD8 T cells in ankylosing spondylitis. General observations from the study: There was a TCR beta motif, made of several highly homologous variants, that appeared characteristic of ankylosing spondylitis blood.

In TCRdb, the 5' RACE reads were re-called with MiXCR into one record per CDR3 protein. The profile covers roughly 440,000 distinct CDR3 sequences, with about a sixth appearing a single time and 0.85% to 1.3% taken by the ten largest. These receptors' antigens are unknown. The sequencing input was blood, either unsorted or a sorted T cell fraction (not recorded which). The source is a male donor with ankylosing spondylitis.

V usage is TRBV11-2 and J usage is TRBJ1-6; D not certain. Germline CDR1 and CDR2: SGHAT and FQNNGV. V lost 4 bases and J 7 bases, leaving 11 bases between the germline ends. The CDR3 runs to 14 residues. CDR3 sequence reads: CASSSQGRNSPLHF. In nucleotides, the CDR3 is TGTGCCAGCAGCTCCCAAGGGAGAAATTCACCCCTCCACTTT.

The V gene is TRBV10-3, the J gene TRBJ2-7; possible D gene TRBD1, 6 bases. V gave up 6 bases and J gave up 2 bases, with 11 bases separating them. This CDR3 spans 13 amino acids. Per germline, CDR1 ENHRY and CDR2 SYGVKD. CDR3 residues: CAIRDRLTYEQYF. The DNA of the CDR3 is TGTGCCATCAGAGACAGGTTGACCTACGAGCAGTACTTC.

This clonotype was observed a handful of times. The J gene is TRBJ1-6, the V gene TRBV12-3 or TRBV12-4; D gene ambiguous. Trimming took 6 bases from V and 10 from J, leaving 13 bases between them. The CDR3 extends over 13 amino acids. In DNA form, the CDR3 reads TGTGCCAGCAGCGCCGTGGTCGGGTCACCCCTCCACTTT. Its protein is CASSAVVGSPLHF.

The chain couples TRBV27 to TRBJ1-2; possible D gene TRBD1, 5 bases. V gave up 5 bases and J gave up 4 bases, with 17 bases separating them. Germline V gene lookup returns CDR1 MNHEY and CDR2 SMNVEV (reference sequence). The CDR3 is 15 residues long. The CDR3 DNA is TGTGCCAGCAGTAGAGATCTGGGGGACGTCTATGGCTACACCTTC. Protein product: CASSRDLGDVYGYTF.

The chain is built from TRBV18 and TRBJ2-7; no reliable D call. This CDR3 comprises 14 residues. Germline CDR1 reads KGHSH; CDR2 reads LQKENI. Trimming left V 3 bases short and J 0 bases short, with 9 bases between. The CDR3 sequence is CASSPILSSYEQYF. CDR3 coding DNA: TGTGCCAGCTCACCTATATTGAGCTCCTACGAGCAGTACTTC.

The chain links TRBV9 to TRBJ2-4; TRBD1 might be the D (6 bases). The CDR3 is 13 amino acids. Germline V gene sequence: CDR1 SGDLS, CDR2 YYNGEE. The V and J ends lost 3 bases and 13 bases respectively, with 17 bases between them. The CDR3: CASSALSDGTQYF. CDR3 bases: TGTGCCAGCAGCGCCCTGAGTGACGGGACACAGTACTTC.

This clonotype was seen more than once but under ten times. J is TRBJ2-2 and V is TRBV12-3 or TRBV12-4; D may be TRBD1 (6 bases). The CDR3 consists of 15 residues. V lost 6 bases to trimming and J lost 5 bases, with 16 bases between them. The CDR3 loop is CASRGRGGSTGELFF. CDR3 DNA: TGTGCCAGCAGAGGGAGAGGGGGTTCAACCGGGGAGCTGTTTTTT.

This clonotype turned up a few times. The chain joins TRBV6-1 to TRBJ2-3; D remains unclear. CDR3 size: 13 residues. Trimming removed 0 bases from V and 2 bases from J, with 3 bases in between. The germline V gene encodes CDR1 MNHNS and CDR2 SASEGT. CDR3 sequence reads: CASSEAITDTQYF. The CDR3, as DNA: TGTGCCAGCAGTGAAGCTATCACAGATACGCAGTATTTT.

This clonotype was seen a few times. This sequence joins TRBV5-8 and TRBJ2-1; D is possibly TRBD1 or TRBD2 (5 bases each). Germline V gene lookup returns CDR1 SGHTS and CDR2 YDEGEE. V was clipped by 4 bases and J by 8 bases, with 19 bases between them. The CDR3 loop spans 15 amino acids. CDR3 DNA: TGTGCCAGCAGCACCGGGACGGCGGTTGTTGATGAGCAGTTCTTC. Protein: CASSTGTAVVDEQFF.

The chain recombines TRBV24-1 with TRBJ2-5, with 7 bases lining up with TRBD1. CDR1 and CDR2 from the germline V gene are KGHDR and SFDVKD. V shed 1 base and J 3 bases; nucleotides not matched to a gene: 7. This CDR3 is 16 amino acids long. The CDR3 region is CATSDFVLGQKETQYF. The CDR3 bases are TGTGCCACCAGTGATTTTGTTTTGGGACAGAAAGAGACCCAGTACTTC.

The V call is TRBV6-1, the J call TRBJ1-2; D not resolved. Germline-derived CDR1 and CDR2 are MNHNS and SASEGT. This CDR3 has 16 residues. V lost 0 bases to trimming and J lost 6 bases, with 17 bases between them. CDR3 loop: CASSEAGGFGMNGYTF. The CDR3 nucleotides read TGTGCCAGCAGTGAAGCCGGAGGGTTCGGAATGAATGGCTACACCTTC.

This chain links TRBV27 with TRBJ2-1; 12 bases are shared with TRBD2. Trimming at V came to 2 bases and at J to 10 bases, leaving 0 bases not matched to a gene. This CDR3 has 13 residues. CDR1 is MNHEY and CDR2 is SMNVEV in the germline V gene (reference sequence). The CDR3 sequence: CASSLLAGGEQFF. The DNA of the CDR3 is TGTGCCAGCAGTTTACTAGCGGGGGGGGAGCAGTTCTTC.

This clonotype was detected only a few times. The chain is built from TRBV20-1 and TRBJ2-1; TRBD2 matches at 13 bases. The CDR3 totals 16 residues. J was trimmed by 5 bases and V by 6 bases; bases with no gene match: 10. The germline gives CDR1 DFQATT, CDR2 SNEGSKA (reference sequence). CDR3 in DNA: TGCAGTGCGGGAGGCCACGGGACTAGCGGGAACAATGAGCAGTTCTTC. Its protein is CSAGGHGTSGNNEQFF.

The genes are TRBV7-3 and TRBJ2-3; 10 bases agree with TRBD1. CDR1 is SGHTA and CDR2 is FQGTGA in the germline V gene. The V segment lost 4 bases and the J segment 4 bases; nucleotides outside the gene matches: 2. This CDR3 has 14 residues. The CDR3 DNA sequence: TGTGCCAGCAGCTGGGACAGGGGTTCAGATACGCAGTATTTT. Translating gives CASSWDRGSDTQYF.

This clonotype was recorded a few times. CDR3 nucleotides: TGTGCCAGCTCACCGAACACAGGGGTTACTGGAAACACCATATATTTT. Its translation: CASSPNTGVTGNTIYF. V is TRBV18 and J is TRBJ1-3; 7 bases agree with TRBD1. V lost 3 bases and J lost 2; bases outside the gene matches: 7. Germline CDR1 KGHSH, CDR2 LQKENI. This CDR3 spans 16 amino acids.

This chain joins TRBV5-5 and TRBJ1-2; TRBD1 is a possible D gene (5 bases). Germline lookup yields CDR1 SGHKS and CDR2 YYEKEE (reference sequence). CDR3 length: 14 amino acids. Between the trimmed V and J ends, which lost 4 bases and 9 bases, there was a span of 19 bases. CDR3 DNA sequence: TGTGCCAGCAGCCCCGGGGGAGGCTACCCGAGCTACACCTTC. Translating gives CASSPGGGYPSYTF.

Ten or more counts support this clonotype. This chain connects TRBV6-5 to TRBJ2-7; no firm D call. V lost 6 bases and J 7 bases, leaving 13 bases between the germline ends. Looked up from germline, CDR1 is MNHEY and CDR2 is SVGAGI. The CDR3 spans 12 residues. The CDR3 loop reads CASRRRTGEQYF. CDR3 bases: TGTGCCAGCAGGCGTCGTACGGGTGAGCAGTACTTC.